This TCR beta chain was recorded in a study of siplizumab effects on memory and regulatory T cells. TCRdb keeps only in-frame clones here, not all; method: immunoSEQ multiplex PCR. Of around 100,000 clones listed, 75% to 95% are singletons. The sample holds one count of this clone. CDR3 length: 12 residues. Deletions cut 1 base from V and 4 bases from J, with 3 bases between. Looked up from germline, CDR1 is SGHTA and CDR2 is FQGNSA. This rearrangement joins TRBV7-2 to TRBJ2-3, with D unresolved. This TCR came from a human donor in good health. Some clones in this sample may be carry-over from other donors' samples. The sequenced material came from CD4+ T cells sorted from blood. CDR3 nucleotide sequence: TGTGCCAGCAGCTTAGGAGCAGATACGCAGTATTTT. It translates to CASSLGADTQYF.